The clone carrying this TCR beta chain was recorded many times. The CDR3 is 15 amino acids. Between the trimmed V and J ends, which lost 4 bases and 5 bases, there was a span of 16 bases. CDR1 and CDR2 from the germline V gene are SGHRS and YFSETQ. TCRdb itself ran the RT-PCR reads through MiXCR, one entry per CDR3 protein. The repertoire holds almost 700,000 distinct CDR3 sequences, with about 14% as singletons. The rearrangement links TRBV5-1 to TRBJ1-5; D possibly corresponds to TRBD1 (6 bases). This receptor was identified in a female donor in good health, serving as a healthy control. Sample: memory CD4+ T cells from blood. The DNA for the CDR3 is TGCGCCAGCAGCCCCGGGGCAGGGGATTATCAGCCCCAGCATTTT. It yields the protein CASSPGAGDYQPQHF.